The 31 T cell receptor beta chains below all came from one sample that was sequenced in a study of OX40 agonist ivuxolimab in advanced cancers. The table came from immunoSEQ multiplex PCR; TCRdb's copy has only in-frame clones and leaves some out. The data contain roughly 23,000 clones, 70% to 90% of them singletons. Here the sequenced sample was CD4+ or CD8+ T cells sorted from blood, taken in a trial of the OX40 agonist ivuxolimab. The receptors were gathered from an adult with an advanced solid tumor such as melanoma, head and neck, liver or kidney cancer.

V gene TRBV9 combines with J gene TRBJ1-1; D remains ambiguous. The CDR3 is 13 residues long. CDR1 and CDR2 (germline): SGDLS, YYNGEE. The V and J ends lost 0 bases and 4 bases respectively, with 7 bases between them. CDR3 region: CASSVDEGTEAFF. DNA of the CDR3: TGTGCCAGCAGCGTAGACGAGGGCACTGAAGCTTTCTTT.

This clone was recorded only once. V gene TRBV6-5 combines with J gene TRBJ1-2; 8 bases are a match to TRBD1. With 5 bases clipped from V and 8 bases from J, the junction kept 7 bases outside the gene matches. The CDR3 is made up of 13 amino acids. In germline, CDR1 is MNHEY, CDR2 SVGAGI. The CDR3 reads CASSPDRVGGYTF. CDR3 nucleotides: TGTGCCAGCAGTCCGGACAGGGTGGGGGGCTACACCTTC.

V usage is TRBV4-3 and J usage is TRBJ1-4; D gene ambiguous. CDR3 length: 13 amino acids. The germline CDR1 and CDR2 sequences are LGHNA and YSLEER. Trimming removed 3 bases at V and 5 bases at J, with 7 bases between. Here the CDR3 reads CASSHFQNEKLFF. CDR3 DNA: TGCGCCAGCAGCCATTTTCAAAATGAAAAACTGTTTTTT.

The chain recombines TRBV9 with TRBJ2-1; 7 bases are a match to TRBD2. CDR1 and CDR2 (germline): SGDLS, YYNGEE. Losses at the gene ends were 0 bases for V and 3 bases for J; bases not matched to a gene: 6. The CDR3 spans 16 residues. The CDR3 sequence is CASSVEAGYYYNEQFF. CDR3 in DNA: TGTGCCAGCAGCGTAGAAGCGGGGTACTACTACAATGAGCAGTTCTTC.

The V gene is TRBV6-5, the J gene TRBJ1-5; unclear D gene. The V end was cut by 6 bases, the J end by 0 bases, with 9 bases between. The CDR3 is 14 amino acids. Germline CDR1 and CDR2: MNHEY and SVGAGI. The CDR3 bases are TGTGCCAGCAGAGCTTACCGTAGCAATCAGCCCCAGCATTTT. Translation gives CASRAYRSNQPQHF.

This clone was seen a few times. The rearrangement uses TRBV18 and TRBJ2-1; 10 positions agree with TRBD1. V shed 5 bases, J shed 6 bases, and the junction held 1 base outside the gene matches. Germline V CDR1 and CDR2: KGHSH, LQKENI. The CDR3 spans 13 residues. CDR3 sequence: CASSRTGGNEQFF. CDR3 sequence (DNA): TGTGCCAGCTCAAGGACAGGGGGCAATGAGCAGTTCTTC.

The chain combines TRBV28 with TRBJ1-1; no firm D call. CDR1 and CDR2 (germline): MDHEN, SYDVKM. The CDR3 spans 12 residues. V lost 3 bases to trimming and J lost 5 bases, with 7 bases between them. The CDR3 DNA sequence: TGTGCCAGCAGTTTCCCCGGGACTGAAGCTTTCTTT. It specifies CASSFPGTEAFF.

The J gene is TRBJ2-2, the V gene TRBV5-1; 7 bases are a match to TRBD1. Germline-derived CDR1 and CDR2 are SGHRS and YFSETQ. The ends lost 4 bases at V and 6 bases at J; junction bases unmatched: 3. The CDR3 runs 13 residues. The CDR3 region is CASSPTGAGELFF. CDR3 nucleotides: TGCGCCAGCAGCCCAACAGGGGCCGGGGAGCTGTTTTTT.

J is TRBJ1-4 and V is TRBV12-5, with D unclear. The CDR3 has 13 residues. The germline CDR1 and CDR2 sequences are LGHNT and FRNRAP. V lost 7 bases and J lost 4, with 10 bases in between. The CDR3 loop is CASDRGSNEKLFF. The CDR3 region has the DNA TGTGCTAGTGATCGGGGAAGTAATGAAAAACTGTTTTTT. Filled out from reference TRBV12-5 and TRBJ1-4, the complete variable domain reads DARVTQTPRHKVTEMGQEVTMRCQPILGHNTVFWYRQTMMQGLELLAYFRNRAPLDDSGMPKDRFSAEMPDATLATLKIQPSEPRDSAVYFCASDRGSNEKLFFGSGTQLSVL.

The chain carries TRBV11-3 and TRBJ1-1; 8 bases are shared with TRBD1. V shed 5 bases, J shed 0 bases, and the junction held 8 bases outside the gene matches. The CDR3 has 16 residues. Germline V gives CDR1 SGHNT, CDR2 YENEEA. CDR3 residues: CASSLRDRIMNTEAFF. DNA of the CDR3: TGTGCCAGCAGCCTCCGGGACAGGATCATGAACACTGAAGCTTTCTTT.

This chain joins TRBV4-3 and TRBJ2-2; 16 nucleotides agree with TRBD2. V lost 4 bases and J lost 3; bases outside the gene matches: 5. Per the germline V gene, CDR1 is LGHNA and CDR2 is YSLEER. The CDR3 loop spans 18 amino acids. CDR3 region: CASSPGLAGGPDTGELFF. DNA of the CDR3: TGCGCCAGCAGCCCGGGACTAGCGGGGGGGCCGGACACCGGGGAGCTGTTTTTT.

This clone was recorded once. This rearrangement joins TRBV4-1 to TRBJ2-7; possibly TRBD1 or TRBD2 for D (5 bases each). Germline CDR1 MGHRA, CDR2 YSYEKL. The ends were cut back, 1 base at V and 3 bases at J, with 19 bases in the middle. The CDR3 extends over 17 amino acids. The CDR3 loop is CASSQATRDLGLYEQYF. The CDR3 DNA follows: TGCGCCAGCAGCCAAGCTACCCGGGACCTGGGCCTCTACGAGCAGTACTTC.

The CDR3 loop is CASRLNTEAFF. The CDR3 bases are TGTGCCAGCAGATTGAACACTGAAGCTTTCTTT. The gene calls are TRBV6-6 and TRBJ1-1, with unresolved D. Trimming took 6 bases from V and 0 from J, leaving 2 bases between them. Germline CDR1 is MNHNY and CDR2 is SVGAGI (reference sequence). This CDR3 comprises 11 residues.

The DNA for the CDR3 is TGTGCCAGCAGTTTAAGCCCCACGGACAAGGCTTCCTACGAGCAGTACTTC. Protein: CASSLSPTDKASYEQYF. The chain couples TRBV28 to TRBJ2-7, with D possibly matching TRBD1 (5 bases). The CDR3 is 17 residues long. V was shortened by 2 bases and J by 1 base, with 18 bases between the two germline ends. In germline, CDR1 is MDHEN, CDR2 SYDVKM.

V and J are TRBV9 and TRBJ2-5; no clear D. Per germline, CDR1 SGDLS and CDR2 YYNGEE. This CDR3 has 15 residues. Trimming cost V 0 bases and J 4 bases, with 13 bases left between them. CDR3 protein: CASSVGSNGLETQYF. For the CDR3, the DNA is TGTGCCAGCAGCGTAGGGTCCAACGGGCTAGAGACCCAGTACTTC. Filled out from reference TRBV9 and TRBJ2-5, the complete variable domain reads DSGVTQTPKHLITATGQRVTLRCSPRSGDLSVYWYQQSLDQGLQFLIQYYNGEERAKGNILERFSAQQFPDLHSELNLSSLELGDSALYFCASSVGSNGLETQYFGPGTRLLVL.

The chain combines TRBV27 with TRBJ2-3; D not resolved. V was pared by 4 bases and J by 0 bases, with 5 bases between. The CDR3 contains 13 residues. Germline CDR1 reads MNHEY; CDR2 reads SMNVEV (reference sequence). DNA for the CDR3: TGTGCCAGCAGTTCCTTTAGCACAGATACGCAGTATTTT. Amino acid sequence: CASSSFSTDTQYF.

This chain connects TRBV5-1 to TRBJ1-4, with D unclear. The CDR3 consists of 12 residues. The V end was cut by 5 bases, the J end by 5 bases, with 7 bases between. From germline, CDR1 is SGHRS and CDR2 YFSETQ. CDR3 protein: CASRDGNEKLFF. The CDR3 DNA is TGCGCCAGCAGGGACGGGAATGAAAAACTGTTTTTT.

The chain has TRBV5-1 and TRBJ2-7; D is possibly TRBD1 (5 bases). Germline V gene lookup returns CDR1 SGHRS and CDR2 YFSETQ. CDR3 length equals 15 residues. The V gene lost 0 bases and the J gene lost 2 bases, with 12 bases spanning the gap. CDR3 in amino acids: CASSLDQGPTYEQYF. The CDR3, as DNA: TGCGCCAGCAGCTTGGATCAGGGTCCGACCTACGAGCAGTACTTC.

V gene TRBV6-1 combines with J gene TRBJ2-5; 11 bases fit TRBD2. This CDR3 is built from 15 residues. CDR1 is MNHNS and CDR2 is SASEGT in the germline V gene. With 2 bases clipped from V and 2 bases from J, the junction kept 1 base outside the gene matches. CDR3 sequence: CASSETSGGQETQYF. For the CDR3, the DNA is TGTGCCAGCAGTGAAACTAGCGGGGGTCAAGAGACCCAGTACTTC.

This chain joins TRBV4-1 and TRBJ1-6, with a weak D call TRBD1 (6 bases). Trimming removed 1 base at V and 7 bases at J, with 14 bases between. CDR1 is MGHRA and CDR2 is YSYEKL in the germline V gene. This CDR3 is 16 amino acids long. CDR3 amino acids: CASSQVTGRKNSPLHF. In nucleotides, the CDR3 is TGCGCCAGCAGCCAAGTGACAGGCCGTAAGAATTCACCCCTCCACTTT.

V usage is TRBV7-9 and J usage is TRBJ2-7, with 7 bases identical to TRBD1. The CDR3 is 15 residues long. Per germline, CDR1 SEHNR and CDR2 FQNEAQ (reference sequence). Germline trimming cut 5 bases from V and 5 bases from J; bases unmatched to any gene: 12. The CDR3: CASSPRRQGHDEQYF. In nucleotides, the CDR3 is TGTGCCAGCAGCCCCCGTCGACAGGGCCACGACGAGCAGTACTTC.

The chain recombines TRBV7-9 with TRBJ2-2, with TRBD1 identical over 8 bases. This CDR3 spans 16 amino acids. V lost 5 bases, J lost 4 bases, and 9 bases stayed unmatched. Germline-derived CDR1 and CDR2 are SEHNR and FQNEAQ (reference sequence). The CDR3 here is CASSTTGVEVTGELFF. In nucleotides, the CDR3 is TGTGCCAGCAGCACGACAGGGGTCGAGGTCACCGGGGAGCTGTTTTTT.

The CDR3 DNA follows: TGTGCCAGCAGCGTCGGGACCACTGGCACCGGGGAGCTGTTTTTT. Protein: CASSVGTTGTGELFF. The chain recombines TRBV9 with TRBJ2-2; D may match TRBD1 or TRBD2 (5 bases each). The V end was cut by 2 bases, the J end by 4 bases, with 12 bases between. CDR3 size: 15 residues. In germline, CDR1 is SGDLS, CDR2 YYNGEE.

This clone was observed a few times. This chain connects TRBV4-3 to TRBJ1-6; 11 bases fit TRBD1. The germline V gene has CDR1 LGHNA and CDR2 YSLEER. This CDR3 contains 16 residues. The V segment lost 2 bases and the J segment 10 bases; nucleotides outside the gene matches: 7. The CDR3 loop is CASSQSEGTGGSPLHF. CDR3 nucleotides: TGCGCCAGCAGCCAATCTGAAGGGACAGGGGGATCACCCCTCCACTTT.

This clone was seen repeatedly, ten times or more. The chain uses TRBV9 and TRBJ2-2; no reliable D call. The CDR3 has 15 residues. With 4 bases removed from V and 5 bases from J, the gap between germline ends came to 15 bases. The germline CDR1 and CDR2 sequences are SGDLS and YYNGEE. The CDR3 protein is CASSPYSRSTGELFF. The CDR3 DNA reads TGTGCCAGCAGCCCCTACTCCCGGAGTACCGGGGAGCTGTTTTTT.

The CDR3 DNA reads TGTGCCAGCAGCTTATTGAGTGGCTACACCTTC. Its translation is CASSLLSGYTF. V is TRBV11-1 and J is TRBJ1-2; D gene uncertain. Deletions cut 2 bases from V and 7 bases from J, with 5 bases between. Germline CDR1 reads SGHAT; CDR2 reads FQDESV (reference sequence). The CDR3 is made up of 11 amino acids. Drawing the rest from reference TRBV11-1 and TRBJ1-2, the complete variable domain is EAEVAQSPRYKITEKSQAVAFWCDPISGHATLYWYRQILGQGPELLVQFQDESVVDDSQLPKDRFSAERLKGVDSTLKIQPAELGDSAMYLCASSLLSGYTFGSGTRLTVV.

V and J are TRBV9 and TRBJ1-1; TRBD1 aligns across 8 bases. V dropped 4 bases and J dropped 1; count of bases not matched to a gene: 12. This CDR3 has 17 residues. Germline-derived CDR1 and CDR2 are SGDLS and YYNGEE. The CDR3 DNA reads as TGTGCCAGCAGCCCTCACCCACAGGGGGGATGGAACACTGAAGCTTTCTTT. It specifies CASSPHPQGGWNTEAFF.

The V gene is TRBV4-2, the J gene TRBJ2-7, with D possibly matching TRBD2 (5 bases). CDR1 LGHNA and CDR2 YNFKEQ come from the germline V gene. The CDR3 consists of 12 residues. Between the trimmed V and J ends, which lost 2 bases and 7 bases, there was a span of 9 bases. CDR3 region: CASSQSDWEQYF. Here the CDR3 DNA reads TGTGCCAGCAGCCAATCGGACTGGGAGCAGTACTTC.

The chain couples TRBV28 to TRBJ1-3; TRBD1 is a possible D gene (6 bases). Germline loops: CDR1 MDHEN, CDR2 SYDVKM. V lost 6 bases, J lost 3 bases, and 12 bases lay in between. The length of the CDR3 is 14 residues. The DNA of the CDR3 is TGTGCCAGCAGCCTACAGGGTGGTGGAAACACCATATATTTT. Translating it yields CASSLQGGGNTIYF.

This rearrangement joins TRBV14 to TRBJ1-1; D not certain. This CDR3 is 13 amino acids long. Germline lookup yields CDR1 SGHDN and CDR2 FVKESK. V dropped 0 bases and J dropped 7 bases, with 9 bases sitting between them. The CDR3 protein is CASSQDIVSEAFF. Here the CDR3 DNA reads TGTGCCAGCAGCCAAGATATAGTCAGTGAAGCTTTCTTT.

This chain links TRBV18 with TRBJ2-2; D not certain. The CDR3 extends over 14 amino acids. The germline V gene encodes CDR1 KGHSH and CDR2 LQKENI. Written as DNA, the CDR3 is TGTGGCACCCTCGAATGGGGGAACACCGGGGAGCTGTTTTTT. Protein sequence: CGTLEWGNTGELFF.